Listed below are T cell receptor beta chains from one sample, sequenced in a study of Ad26.COV2.S vaccination and SARS-CoV-2 variants. Produced via immunoSEQ multiplex PCR; TCRdb's table is partial and in-frame only. This table has 500,000 or so clones, 85% to 90% appearing once. Here the sequenced sample was peripheral blood, taken in a trial of Ad26.COV2.S vaccine versus placebo. The source of these receptors is a person aged 18 to 65 who received the Ad26.COV2.S COVID-19 vaccine or a placebo. The CDR3 runs from the conserved cysteine through the conserved F or W. The D gene is left open where the match is weak. Some rows have no size entry. The others give once, few or many, or a class for an expanded clone.

J	D	V	length	size	DNA	CDR3
TRBJ2-1	NA	TRBV6-6	16	NA	TGTGCCAGCACAACGGCGGCGGAGAGCTCCTACAATGAGCAGTTCTTC	CASTTAAESSYNEQFF
TRBJ2-1	NA	TRBV11-2	16	NA	TGTGCCAGCAGCTTTGTGAGCCACCCGGACAAAATTGAGCAGTTCTTC	CASSFVSHPDKIEQFF
TRBJ1-2	TRBD1	TRBV11-2	14	NA	TGTGCCAGCAGCCAACTACAGGGGTATTATGGCTACACCTTC	CASSQLQGYYGYTF
TRBJ2-5	TRBD2	TRBV7-9	15	NA	TGTGCCAGCAGCCCCGCTAGCGGTCGGACCGCGACCCAGTACTTC	CASSPASGRTATQYF
TRBJ2-1	NA	TRBV6-5	14	NA	TGTGCCAGCAGTTACAATACAGGGTGGAATGAGCAGTTCTTC	CASSYNTGWNEQFF
TRBJ2-3	TRBD1	TRBV9	16	NA	TGTGCCAGCAGCACCAGCCACAGGGGGCGAGGCGATACGCAGTATTTT	CASSTSHRGRGDTQYF
TRBJ1-1	NA	TRBV6-5	13	NA	TGTGCCAGCACCGCCGGGGGGGACCTCGAAGCTTTCTTT	CASTAGGDLEAFF
TRBJ2-7	TRBD2	TRBV18	18	NA	TGTGCCAGCTCACCAGCTCCGGGACTAGCGGGATCCCCCTACGAGCAGTACTTC	CASSPAPGLAGSPYEQYF
TRBJ2-1	TRBD1	TRBV5-6	15	NA	TGTGCCAGCAGCTTAGGGGACCAGGGGGCCTATGAGCAGTTCTTC	CASSLGDQGAYEQFF
TRBJ1-1	TRBD1	TRBV6-2/TRBV6-3	15	NA	TGTGCCAGCAGTCGCAGGGGGCAGAGGAACACTGAAGCTTTCTTT	CASSRRGQRNTEAFF
TRBJ1-1	NA	TRBV9	13	once	TGTGCCAGCAGCGTAGGGAGGGGGACTGAAGCTTTCTTT	CASSVGRGTEAFF
TRBJ1-6	NA	TRBV7-2	14	few	TGTGCCAGCAGCTTTGTTAAAAATAATTCACCCCTCCACTTT	CASSFVKNNSPLHF
TRBJ2-3	NA	TRBV11-3	14	once	TGTGCCAGCAGCTTAGGGCCGAGACAATATACGCAGTATTTT	CASSLGPRQYTQYF
TRBJ1-6	NA	TRBV7-3	14	once	TGTGCCAGCAGCGCCGGGTCCTATAATTCACCCCTCCACTTT	CASSAGSYNSPLHF
TRBJ2-1	TRBD2	TRBV7-3	14	NA	TGTGCCAGCAGCCCTCGACTAGCCGGCAATGAGCAGTTCTTC	CASSPRLAGNEQFF
TRBJ1-3	TRBD1	TRBV7-3	17	NA	TGTGCCAGCAGCTCCCTTCCCCAGGGGGCGTCTGGAAACACCATATATTTT	CASSSLPQGASGNTIYF
TRBJ2-2	NA	TRBV5-1	15	NA	TGCGCCAGCAGCTTGTCCGCAGCTAACACCGGGGAGCTGTTTTTT	CASSLSAANTGELFF
TRBJ1-5	NA	TRBV12-3/TRBV12-4	13	NA	TGTGCCAGCACCCTAAGGGGGATCCAGCCCCAGCATTTT	CASTLRGIQPQHF
TRBJ1-1	NA	TRBV14	13	NA	TGTGCCAGCAGCCCTCGGATTTACACTGAAGCTTTCTTT	CASSPRIYTEAFF
TRBJ1-4	NA	TRBV20-1	11	NA	TGCAGTGCTTCCTCGGGTACAAAACTGTTTTTT	CSASSGTKLFF
TRBJ1-6	NA	TRBV18	15	NA	TGTGCCAGCTCACCCGGGACGGCGGCAAATTCACCCCTCCACTTT	CASSPGTAANSPLHF
TRBJ1-1	NA	TRBV15	13	NA	TGTGCCACCAGCAGAGATGGGCCAAGGGAAGCTTTCTTT	CATSRDGPREAFF
TRBJ1-1	NA	TRBV12-3/TRBV12-4	12	NA	TGTGCCAGCAGTTTTTGGCAGCACGAAGCTTTCTTT	CASSFWQHEAFF